The clone carrying this T cell receptor beta chain was seen once. Antigen specificity is unknown. The data belong to a study of T cell responses to AZD1222 COVID-19 vaccine. Points from the study as a whole: Just a handful of AZD1222 recipients tested seropositive at baseline.

Clones were read by immunoSEQ multiplex PCR, and TCRdb kept only the in-frame ones, dropping some. In the table there are roughly 140,000 clones, 80% to 95% of which are singletons. CDR1 GTSNPN and CDR2 SVGIG come from the germline V gene (reference sequence). The CDR3 runs to 13 residues. V gave up 4 bases and J gave up 0 bases, with 8 bases separating them. The sample here was peripheral blood, taken 28 days after the second AZD1222 dose. The genes are TRBV30 and TRBJ2-3, with D perhaps matching TRBD1 (6 bases). The TCR sequence derives from an adult who received the AZD1222 COVID-19 vaccine. The CDR3 DNA sequence: TGTGCCTGGACCAGGGGTAGCACAGATACGCAGTATTTT. Its protein is CAWTRGSTDTQYF. Full variable domain (missing parts from reference TRBV30 and TRBJ2-3): SQTIHQWPATLVQPVGSPLSLECTVEGTSNPNLYWYRQAAGRGLQLLFYSVGIGQISSEVPQNLSASRPQDRQFILSSKKLLLSDSGFYLCAWTRGSTDTQYFGPGTRLTVL.